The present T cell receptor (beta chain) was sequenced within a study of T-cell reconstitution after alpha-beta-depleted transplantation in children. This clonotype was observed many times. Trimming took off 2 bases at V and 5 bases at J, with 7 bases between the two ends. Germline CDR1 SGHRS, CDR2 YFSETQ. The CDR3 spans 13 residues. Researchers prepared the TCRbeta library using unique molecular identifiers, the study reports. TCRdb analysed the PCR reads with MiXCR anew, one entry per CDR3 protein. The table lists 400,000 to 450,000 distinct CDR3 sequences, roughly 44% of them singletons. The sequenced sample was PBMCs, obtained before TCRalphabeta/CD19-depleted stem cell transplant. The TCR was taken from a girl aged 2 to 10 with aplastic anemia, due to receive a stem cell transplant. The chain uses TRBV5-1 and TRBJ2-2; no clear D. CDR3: CASSFSETGELFF. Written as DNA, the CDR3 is TGCGCCAGCAGCTTCAGTGAGACCGGGGAGCTGTTTTTT.